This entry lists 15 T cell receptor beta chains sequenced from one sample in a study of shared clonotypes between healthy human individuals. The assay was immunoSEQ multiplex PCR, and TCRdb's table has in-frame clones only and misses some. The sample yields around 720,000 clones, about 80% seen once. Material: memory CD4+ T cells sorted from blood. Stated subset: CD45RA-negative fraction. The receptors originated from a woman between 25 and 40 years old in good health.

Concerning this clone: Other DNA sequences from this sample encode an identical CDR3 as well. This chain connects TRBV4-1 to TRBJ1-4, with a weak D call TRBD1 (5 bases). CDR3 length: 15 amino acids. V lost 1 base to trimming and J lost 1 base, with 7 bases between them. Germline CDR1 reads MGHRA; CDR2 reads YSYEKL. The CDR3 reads CASSQVGGTNEKLFF. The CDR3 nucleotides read TGCGCCAGCAGCCAAGTTGGGGGAACTAATGAAAAACTGTTTTTT.

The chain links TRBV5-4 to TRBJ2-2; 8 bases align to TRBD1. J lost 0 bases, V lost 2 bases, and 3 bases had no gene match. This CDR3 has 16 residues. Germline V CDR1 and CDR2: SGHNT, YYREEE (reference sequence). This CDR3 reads CASSFRQGSNTGELFF. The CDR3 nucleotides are TGTGCCAGCAGCTTTCGACAGGGGTCGAACACCGGGGAGCTGTTTTTT.

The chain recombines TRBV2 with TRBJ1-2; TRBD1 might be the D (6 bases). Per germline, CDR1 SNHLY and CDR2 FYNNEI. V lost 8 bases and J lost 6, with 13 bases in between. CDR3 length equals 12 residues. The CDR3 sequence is CASDPQGNGYTF. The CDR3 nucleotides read TGTGCCAGCGACCCCCAGGGGAATGGCTACACCTTC.

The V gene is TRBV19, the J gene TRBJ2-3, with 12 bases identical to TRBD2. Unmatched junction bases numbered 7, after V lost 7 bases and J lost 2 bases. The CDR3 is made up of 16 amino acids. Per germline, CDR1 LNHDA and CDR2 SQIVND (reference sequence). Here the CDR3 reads CASKPGLAGNTDTQYF. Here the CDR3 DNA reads TGTGCCAGTAAGCCGGGACTAGCGGGTAACACAGATACGCAGTATTTT.

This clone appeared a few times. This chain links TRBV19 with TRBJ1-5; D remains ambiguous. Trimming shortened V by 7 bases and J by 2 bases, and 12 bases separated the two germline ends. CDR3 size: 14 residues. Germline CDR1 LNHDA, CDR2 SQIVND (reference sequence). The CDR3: CASNLPGGNQPQHF. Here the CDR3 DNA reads TGTGCCAGTAACTTGCCCGGGGGCAATCAGCCCCAGCATTTT.

The CDR3 reads CASSPSGQGGNTIYF. For the CDR3, the DNA is TGCGCCAGCAGCCCCTCGGGGCAGGGAGGAAACACCATATATTTT. The chain couples TRBV5-1 to TRBJ1-3, with TRBD1 as a possible D gene (5 bases). The germline CDR1 and CDR2 sequences are SGHRS and YFSETQ. The V and J ends lost 4 bases and 4 bases respectively, with 15 bases between them. The CDR3 consists of 15 residues. Based on the CDR3 plus reference TRBV5-1 and TRBJ1-3, the full variable domain is KAGVTQTPRYLIKTRGQQVTLSCSPISGHRSVSWYQQTPGQGLQFLFEYFSETQRNKGNFPGRFSGRQFSNSRSEMNVSTLELGDSALYLCASSPSGQGGNTIYFGEGSWLTVV.

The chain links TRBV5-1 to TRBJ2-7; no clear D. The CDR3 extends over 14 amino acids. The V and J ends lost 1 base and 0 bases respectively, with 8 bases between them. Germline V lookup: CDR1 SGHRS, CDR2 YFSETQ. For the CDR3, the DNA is TGCGCCAGCAGCTTGAGTACTACCTCCTACGAGCAGTACTTC. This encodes CASSLSTTSYEQYF.

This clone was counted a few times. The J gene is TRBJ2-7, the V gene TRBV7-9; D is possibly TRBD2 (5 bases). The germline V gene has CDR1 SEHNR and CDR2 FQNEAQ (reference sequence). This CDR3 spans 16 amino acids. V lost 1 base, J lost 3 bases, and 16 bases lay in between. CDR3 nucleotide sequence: TGTGCCAGCAGCTTAGGAGGTGGGAGAATACTCTACGAGCAGTACTTC. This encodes CASSLGGGRILYEQYF.

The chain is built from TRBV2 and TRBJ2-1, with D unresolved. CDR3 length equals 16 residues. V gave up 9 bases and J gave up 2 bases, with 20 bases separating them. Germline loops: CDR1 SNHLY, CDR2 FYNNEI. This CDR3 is CASNRAGPSPYNEQFF. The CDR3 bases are TGTGCCAGTAATCGAGCTGGACCCTCCCCCTACAATGAGCAGTTCTTC.

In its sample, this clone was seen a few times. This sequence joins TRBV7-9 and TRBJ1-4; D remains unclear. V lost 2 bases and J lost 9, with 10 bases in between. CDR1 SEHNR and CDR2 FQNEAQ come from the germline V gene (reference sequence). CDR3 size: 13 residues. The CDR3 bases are TGTGCCAGCAGCTTAAATGCGATGAAAAAACTGTTTTTT. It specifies CASSLNAMKKLFF.

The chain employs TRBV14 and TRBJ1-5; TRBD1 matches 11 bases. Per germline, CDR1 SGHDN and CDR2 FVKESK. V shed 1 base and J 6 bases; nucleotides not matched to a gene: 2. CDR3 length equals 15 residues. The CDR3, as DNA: TGTGCCAGCAGCCAAGGGACAGGGGGCCCTCAGCCCCAGCATTTT. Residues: CASSQGTGGPQPQHF.

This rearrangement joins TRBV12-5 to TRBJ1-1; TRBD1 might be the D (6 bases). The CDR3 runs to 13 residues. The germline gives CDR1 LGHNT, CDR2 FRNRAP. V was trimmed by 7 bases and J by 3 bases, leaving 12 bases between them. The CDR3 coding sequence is TGTGCTAGTGCCCTGACAGGCGACACTGAAGCTTTCTTT. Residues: CASALTGDTEAFF.

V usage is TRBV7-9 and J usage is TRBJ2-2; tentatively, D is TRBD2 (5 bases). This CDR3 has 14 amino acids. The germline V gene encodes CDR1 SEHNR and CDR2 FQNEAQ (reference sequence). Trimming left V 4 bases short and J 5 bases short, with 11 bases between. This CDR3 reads CASSWEQSTGELFF. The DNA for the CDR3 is TGTGCCAGCAGCTGGGAGCAGAGTACCGGGGAGCTGTTTTTT.

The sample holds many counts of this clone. The CDR3 here is CATRGRALTYEQYF. The DNA of the CDR3 is TGTGCCACTCGCGGGAGGGCTTTGACCTACGAGCAGTACTTC. The chain has TRBV28 and TRBJ2-7; 9 nucleotides line up with TRBD2. V shed 10 bases, J shed 2 bases, and the junction held 9 bases outside the gene matches. The CDR3 loop spans 14 amino acids. Germline V gives CDR1 MDHEN, CDR2 SYDVKM.

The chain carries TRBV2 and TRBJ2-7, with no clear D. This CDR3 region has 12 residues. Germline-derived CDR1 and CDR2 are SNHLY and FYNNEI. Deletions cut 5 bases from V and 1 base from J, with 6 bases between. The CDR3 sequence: CASSLKSYEQYF. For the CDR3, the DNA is TGTGCCAGCAGTTTGAAATCCTACGAGCAGTACTTC.